This TCR beta chain was sequenced during a study of blood T cell repertoires in COVID-19. Using immunoSEQ multiplex PCR, the repertoire was profiled, and TCRdb retains in-frame clones only, with some absent. Seen here are over 60,000 clones, approximately 86% observed once, and the top ten hold roughly 15%. The CDR3 consists of 16 residues. Germline CDR1 and CDR2: LNHDA and SQIVND (reference sequence). The trim removed 3 bases at V and 4 bases at J, leaving 9 bases unmatched. This clonotype was obtained from a man aged 80 or over with active COVID-19. Sequencing was performed on peripheral blood. The chain has TRBV19 and TRBJ2-1; 7 bases fit TRBD2. CDR3 coding DNA: TGTGCCAGTAGTATTGGGGCTAGCGGTCCTTACAATGAGCAGTTCTTC. Amino acid sequence: CASSIGASGPYNEQFF.